The T cell receptor (beta chain) under discussion was sequenced for a study of long-term antiretroviral therapy in people with HIV. The assay, immunoSEQ v3.0, was run at survey level. Target depth was roughly 40,000-50,000 T-cell genomes per sample. Assay used: immunoSEQ multiplex PCR; TCRdb lists only in-frame clones, some missing. This table holds about 16,000 clones, around four fifths found once. V lost 0 bases to trimming and J lost 3 bases, with 3 bases between them. Germline V CDR1 and CDR2: SGDLS, YYNGEE. CDR3 length equals 13 residues. Study-wide results and caveats: ART was followed by higher diversity that remained below transplant donor controls. Controls showed broader CDR3 length ranges than did the HIV repertoires.

Before they underwent DNA extraction, samples held roughly 0.95-11 million cryopreserved PBMC. A remark on this clone: Its antigen is currently unknown.

This rearrangement joins TRBV9 to TRBJ2-2, with unresolved D. The clonotype originates from a man aged 18 to 29 with HIV. Sequences were derived from unsorted PBMCs, sampled 0.1 years after starting antiretroviral therapy. This CDR3 is CASSVADTGELFF. DNA of the CDR3: TGTGCCAGCAGCGTAGCGGACACCGGGGAGCTGTTTTTT. The complete variable domain, with remaining parts taken from reference TRBV9 and TRBJ2-2, reads DSGVTQTPKHLITATGQRVTLRCSPRSGDLSVYWYQQSLDQGLQFLIQYYNGEERAKGNILERFSAQQFPDLHSELNLSSLELGDSALYFCASSVADTGELFFGEGSRLTVL.